This T cell receptor (beta chain) was observed in a study of response to subunit inactivated influenza vaccine. This clonotype was observed a handful of times. Its antigen is undetermined. The CDR3 totals 13 residues. V dropped 5 bases and J dropped 6 bases, with 11 bases sitting between them. The germline gives CDR1 SGHVS, CDR2 FQNEAQ. Study-level results: There was a suggestion from the authors that each seasonal influenza vaccination recruits few new T cells.

TCRdb re-derived calls from the RT-PCR reads in MiXCR, one entry per CDR3 protein. The table records 530,000 or so distinct CDR3 sequences, approximately 10% of them present only once. The sequencing here drew on PBMCs from blood, taken on the day of vaccination. This sequence joins TRBV7-8 and TRBJ2-1, with D perhaps matching TRBD2 (6 bases). This TCR was sampled from a man aged 50 to 60 who received an inactivated influenza vaccine. The CDR3 is CASSIGTPNEQFF. The CDR3 DNA follows: TGTGCCAGCAGCATTGGGACTCCCAATGAGCAGTTCTTC.